This T cell receptor (beta chain) originates from a study of T cell clonotyping in hematopoietic cell transplantation. This clone was observed a few times. Its antigen is not known. Per the germline V gene, CDR1 is MNHEY and CDR2 is SVGAGI. CDR3 length: 14 amino acids. V gave up 5 bases and J gave up 4 bases; unmatched junction bases: 7. The method was immunoSEQ multiplex PCR; TCRdb's version includes in-frame clones alone and lacks a portion of them. Among some 6,300 clones listed, around a third were seen once. Notes on the study in general: After transplant, recipient diversity fell while pathologically expanded clonotypes grew through day 180. Few recipient clonotypes overlapped donors; over 95% were de novo at given depth.

The sequences come from peripheral blood mononuclear cells, collected 30 days after allogeneic stem cell transplant. The sequence was collected from a female patient in her sixties who had an allogeneic stem cell transplant, so the T cells may come from the graft donor. Some clones in this sample may be carry-over from other donors' samples. The rearrangement uses TRBV6-5 and TRBJ2-7; TRBD2 agrees at 8 bases. In DNA form, the CDR3 reads TGTGCCAGCAGTAGAGCGGGGGTGGGTTACGAGCAGTACTTC. Its protein product is CASSRAGVGYEQYF.